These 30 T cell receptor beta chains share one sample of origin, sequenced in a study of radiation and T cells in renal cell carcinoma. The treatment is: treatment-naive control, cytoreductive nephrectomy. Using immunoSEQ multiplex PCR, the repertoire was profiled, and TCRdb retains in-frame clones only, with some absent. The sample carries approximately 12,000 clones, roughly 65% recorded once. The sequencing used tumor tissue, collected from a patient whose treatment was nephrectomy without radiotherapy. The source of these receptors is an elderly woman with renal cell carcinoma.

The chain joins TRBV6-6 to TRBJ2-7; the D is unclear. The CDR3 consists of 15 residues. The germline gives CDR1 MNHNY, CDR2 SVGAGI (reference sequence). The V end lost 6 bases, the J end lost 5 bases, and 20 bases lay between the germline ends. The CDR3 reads CASRTGSHRSDEQYF. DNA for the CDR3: TGTGCCAGCAGGACTGGATCCCATAGGTCCGACGAGCAGTACTTC.

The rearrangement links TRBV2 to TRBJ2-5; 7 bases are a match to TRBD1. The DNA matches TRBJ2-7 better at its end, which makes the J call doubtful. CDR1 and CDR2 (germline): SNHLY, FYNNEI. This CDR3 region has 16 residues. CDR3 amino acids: CASRDLGQDFDYEQYF. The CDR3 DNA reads TGTGCCAGCAGGGACCTTGGACAGGATTTCGACTACGAGCAGTACTTC.

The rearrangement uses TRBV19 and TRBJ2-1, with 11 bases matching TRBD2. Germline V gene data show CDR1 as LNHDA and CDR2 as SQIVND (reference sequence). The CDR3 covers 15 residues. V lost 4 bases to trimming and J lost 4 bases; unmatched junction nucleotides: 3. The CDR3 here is CASSSSGGVYNEQFF. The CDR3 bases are TGTGCCAGTAGTAGTAGCGGGGGGGTATACAATGAGCAGTTCTTC.

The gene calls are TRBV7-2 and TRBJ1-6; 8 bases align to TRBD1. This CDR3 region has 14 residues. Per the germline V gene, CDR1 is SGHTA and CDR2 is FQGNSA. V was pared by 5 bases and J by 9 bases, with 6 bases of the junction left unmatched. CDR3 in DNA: TGTGCCAGCAGCCCAGGGACAGGACCTTCACCCCTCCACTTT. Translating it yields CASSPGTGPSPLHF.

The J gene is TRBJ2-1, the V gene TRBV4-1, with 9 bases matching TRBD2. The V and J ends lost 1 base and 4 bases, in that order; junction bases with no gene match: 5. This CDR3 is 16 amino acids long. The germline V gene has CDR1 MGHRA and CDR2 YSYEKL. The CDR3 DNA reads TGCGCCAGCAGCCAAGGGCGGGGGGGCCGTTACAATGAGCAGTTCTTC. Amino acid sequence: CASSQGRGGRYNEQFF.

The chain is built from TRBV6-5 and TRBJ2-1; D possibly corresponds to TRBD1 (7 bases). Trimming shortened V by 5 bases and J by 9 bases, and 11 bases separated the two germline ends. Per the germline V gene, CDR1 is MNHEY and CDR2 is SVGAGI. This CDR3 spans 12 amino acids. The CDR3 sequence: CASSRQGGEQFF. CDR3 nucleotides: TGTGCCAGCAGTAGACAGGGAGGTGAGCAGTTCTTC.

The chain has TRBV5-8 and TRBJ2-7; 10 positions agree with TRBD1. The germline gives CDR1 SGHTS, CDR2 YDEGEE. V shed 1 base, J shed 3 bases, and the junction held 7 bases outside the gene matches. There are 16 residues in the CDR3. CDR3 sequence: CASSLYLGQGNYEQYF. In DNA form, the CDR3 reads TGTGCCAGCAGCTTGTATCTGGGACAGGGGAACTACGAGCAGTACTTC. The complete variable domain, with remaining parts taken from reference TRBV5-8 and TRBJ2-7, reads EAGVTQSPTHLIKTRGQQATLRCSPISGHTSVYWYQQALGLGLQFLLWYDEGEERNRGNFPPRFSGRQFPNYSSELNVNALELEDSALYLCASSLYLGQGNYEQYFGPGTRLTVT.

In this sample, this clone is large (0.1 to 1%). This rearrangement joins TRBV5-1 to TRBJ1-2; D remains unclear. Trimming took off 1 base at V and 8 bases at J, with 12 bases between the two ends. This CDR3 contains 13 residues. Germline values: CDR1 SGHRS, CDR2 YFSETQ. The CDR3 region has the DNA TGCGCCAGCAGCTTGATCGGAGATGGCGGCTACACCTTC. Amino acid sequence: CASSLIGDGGYTF.

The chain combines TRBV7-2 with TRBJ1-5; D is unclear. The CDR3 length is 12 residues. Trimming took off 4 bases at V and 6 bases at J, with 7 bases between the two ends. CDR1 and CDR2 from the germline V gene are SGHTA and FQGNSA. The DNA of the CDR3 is TGTGCCAGCAGCTCCTCGGGTCAGCCCCAGCATTTT. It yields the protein CASSSSGQPQHF.

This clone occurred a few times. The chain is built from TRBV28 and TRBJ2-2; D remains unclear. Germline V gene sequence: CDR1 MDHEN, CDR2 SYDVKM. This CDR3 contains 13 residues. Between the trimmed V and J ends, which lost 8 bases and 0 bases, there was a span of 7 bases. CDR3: CASRTSNTGELFF. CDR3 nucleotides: TGTGCCAGCCGTACCTCGAACACCGGGGAGCTGTTTTTT. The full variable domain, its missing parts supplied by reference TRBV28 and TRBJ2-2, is DVKVTQSSRYLVKRTGEKVFLECVQDMDHENMFWYRQDPGLGLRLIYFSYDVKMKEKGDIPEGYSVSREKKERFSLILESASTNQTSMYLCASRTSNTGELFFGEGSRLTVL.

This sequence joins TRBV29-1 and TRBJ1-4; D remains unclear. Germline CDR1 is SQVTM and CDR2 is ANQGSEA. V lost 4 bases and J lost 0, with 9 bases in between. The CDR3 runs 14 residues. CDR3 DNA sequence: TGCAGCGTTGGTGAAGACCCAACTAATGAAAAACTGTTTTTT. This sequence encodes CSVGEDPTNEKLFF.

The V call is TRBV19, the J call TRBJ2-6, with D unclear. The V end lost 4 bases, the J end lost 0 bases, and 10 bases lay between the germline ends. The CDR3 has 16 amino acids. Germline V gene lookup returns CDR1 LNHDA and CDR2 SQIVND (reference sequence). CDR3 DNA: TGTGCCAGTAGTACAAGACTGAACTCTGGGGCCAACGTCCTGACTTTC. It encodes CASSTRLNSGANVLTF.

The CDR3 nucleotides are TGTGCCACTGCCCCGGACATAACCTATGGCTACACCTTC. As protein: CATAPDITYGYTF. The chain couples TRBV6-5 to TRBJ1-2; a possible D gene is TRBD1 (5 bases). CDR3 size: 13 residues. In germline, CDR1 is MNHEY, CDR2 SVGAGI. V was shortened by 10 bases and J by 4 bases, with 16 bases between the two germline ends.

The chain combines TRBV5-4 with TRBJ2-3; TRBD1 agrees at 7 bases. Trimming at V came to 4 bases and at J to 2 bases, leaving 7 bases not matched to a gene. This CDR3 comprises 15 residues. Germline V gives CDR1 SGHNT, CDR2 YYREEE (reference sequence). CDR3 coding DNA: TGTGCCAGCAGCGACCGGGACAGAATCACAGATACGCAGTATTTT. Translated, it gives CASSDRDRITDTQYF.

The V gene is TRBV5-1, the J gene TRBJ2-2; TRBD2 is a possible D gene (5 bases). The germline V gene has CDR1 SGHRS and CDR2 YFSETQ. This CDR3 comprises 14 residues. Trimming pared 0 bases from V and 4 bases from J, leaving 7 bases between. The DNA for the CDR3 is TGCGCCAGCAGCTTGGACGGAGGCACCGGGGAGCTGTTTTTT. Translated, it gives CASSLDGGTGELFF.

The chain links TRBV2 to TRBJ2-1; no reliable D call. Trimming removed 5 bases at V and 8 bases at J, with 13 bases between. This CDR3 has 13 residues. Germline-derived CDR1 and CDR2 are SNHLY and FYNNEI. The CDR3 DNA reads TGTGCCAGCAGTCCGCTTCCCACCGATGAGCAGTTCTTC. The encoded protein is CASSPLPTDEQFF.

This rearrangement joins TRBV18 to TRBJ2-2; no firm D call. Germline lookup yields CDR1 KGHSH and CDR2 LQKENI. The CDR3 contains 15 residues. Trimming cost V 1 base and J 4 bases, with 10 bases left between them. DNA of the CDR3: TGTGCCAGCTCACCACGCGAAGTTCTCACCGGGGAGCTGTTTTTT. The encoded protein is CASSPREVLTGELFF.

CDR3 coding DNA: TGTGCCAGCAGCCCTCAGGGGGCGGGCACCGGGGAGCTGTTTTTT. Translated, it gives CASSPQGAGTGELFF. The chain joins TRBV7-3 to TRBJ2-2, with TRBD1 matching 8 bases. With 5 bases clipped from V and 4 bases from J, the junction kept 6 bases outside the gene matches. CDR1 and CDR2 (germline): SGHTA, FQGTGA. The CDR3 has 15 residues.

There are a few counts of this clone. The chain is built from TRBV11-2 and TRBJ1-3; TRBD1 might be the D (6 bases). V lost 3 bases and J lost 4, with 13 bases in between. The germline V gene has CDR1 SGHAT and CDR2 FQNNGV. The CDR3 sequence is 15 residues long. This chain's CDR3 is CASSFQGGLGNTIYF. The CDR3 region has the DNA TGTGCCAGCAGCTTTCAAGGGGGGCTCGGAAACACCATATATTTT.

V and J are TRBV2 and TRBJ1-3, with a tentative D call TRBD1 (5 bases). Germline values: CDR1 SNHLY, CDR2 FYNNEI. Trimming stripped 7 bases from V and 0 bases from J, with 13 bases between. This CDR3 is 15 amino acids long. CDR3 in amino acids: CASTGGGVSGNTIYF. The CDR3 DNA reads TGTGCCAGCACCGGGGGGGGAGTCTCTGGAAACACCATATATTTT.

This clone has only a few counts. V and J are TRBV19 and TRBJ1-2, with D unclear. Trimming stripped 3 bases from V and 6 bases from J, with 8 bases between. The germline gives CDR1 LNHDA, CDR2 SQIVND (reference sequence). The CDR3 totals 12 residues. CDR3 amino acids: CASSILGDGYTF. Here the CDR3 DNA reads TGTGCCAGTAGTATCTTGGGTGATGGCTACACCTTC.

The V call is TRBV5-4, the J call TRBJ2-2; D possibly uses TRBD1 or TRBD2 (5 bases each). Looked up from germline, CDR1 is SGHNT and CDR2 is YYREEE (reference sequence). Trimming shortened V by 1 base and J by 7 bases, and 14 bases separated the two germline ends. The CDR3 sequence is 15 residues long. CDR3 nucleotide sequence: TGTGCCAGCAGCTTGCCTTCGGGGCAGGGCGGGGAGCTGTTTTTT. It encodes CASSLPSGQGGELFF.

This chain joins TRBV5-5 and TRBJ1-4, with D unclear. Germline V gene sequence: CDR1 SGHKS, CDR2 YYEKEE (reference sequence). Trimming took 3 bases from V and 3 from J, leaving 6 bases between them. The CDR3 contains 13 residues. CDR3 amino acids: CASSSQPNEKLFF. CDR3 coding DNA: TGTGCCAGCAGCTCGCAGCCTAATGAAAAACTGTTTTTT.

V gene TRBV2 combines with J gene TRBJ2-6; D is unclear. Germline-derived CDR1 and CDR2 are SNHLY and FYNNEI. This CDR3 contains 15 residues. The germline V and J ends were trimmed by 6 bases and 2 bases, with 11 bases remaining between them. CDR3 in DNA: TGTGCCAGCAGCCCGCAGGCACCTGGGGCCAACGTCCTGACTTTC. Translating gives CASSPQAPGANVLTF.

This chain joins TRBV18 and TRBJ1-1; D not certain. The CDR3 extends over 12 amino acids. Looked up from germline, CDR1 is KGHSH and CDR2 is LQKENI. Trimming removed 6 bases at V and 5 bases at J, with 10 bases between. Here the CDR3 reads CASSPQSTEAFF. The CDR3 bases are TGTGCCAGCTCCCCTCAGAGTACTGAAGCTTTCTTT.

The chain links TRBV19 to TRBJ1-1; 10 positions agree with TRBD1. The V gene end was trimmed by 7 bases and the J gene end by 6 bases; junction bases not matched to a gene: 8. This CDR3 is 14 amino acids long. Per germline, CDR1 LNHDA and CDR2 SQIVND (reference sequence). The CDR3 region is CASTRTGGNAEAFF. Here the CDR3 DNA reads TGTGCCAGTACCAGGACAGGGGGTAACGCTGAAGCTTTCTTT.

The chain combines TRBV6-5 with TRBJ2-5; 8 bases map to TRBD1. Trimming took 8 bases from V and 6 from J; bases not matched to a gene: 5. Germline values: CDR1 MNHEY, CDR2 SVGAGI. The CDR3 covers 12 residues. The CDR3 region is CASEDRAKTQYF. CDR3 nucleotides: TGTGCCAGCGAGGACAGGGCGAAGACCCAGTACTTC.

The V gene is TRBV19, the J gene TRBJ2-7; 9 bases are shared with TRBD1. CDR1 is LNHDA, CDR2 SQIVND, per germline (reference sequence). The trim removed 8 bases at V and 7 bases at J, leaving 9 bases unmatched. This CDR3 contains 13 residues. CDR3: CASSPGQGREQYV. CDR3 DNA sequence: TGTGCCAGTTCTCCGGGACAGGGACGAGAGCAGTACGTC.

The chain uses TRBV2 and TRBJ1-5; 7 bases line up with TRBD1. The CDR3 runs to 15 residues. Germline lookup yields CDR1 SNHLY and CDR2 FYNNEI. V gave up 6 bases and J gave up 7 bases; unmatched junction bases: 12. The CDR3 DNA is TGTGCCAGCAGCGGCGAACAGGGGTCAGGGCAGCCCCAGCATTTT. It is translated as CASSGEQGSGQPQHF. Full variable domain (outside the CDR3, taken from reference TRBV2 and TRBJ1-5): EPEVTQTPSHQVTQMGQEVILRCVPISNHLYFYWYRQILGQKVEFLVSFYNNEISEKSEIFDDQFSVERPDGSNFTLKIRSTKLEDSAMYFCASSGEQGSGQPQHFGDGTRLSIL.

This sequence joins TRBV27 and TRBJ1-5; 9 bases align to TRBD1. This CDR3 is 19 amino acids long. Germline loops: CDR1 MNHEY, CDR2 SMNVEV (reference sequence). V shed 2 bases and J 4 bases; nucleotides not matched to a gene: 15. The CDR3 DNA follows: TGTGCCAGCAGTTTAATCGGCCGGGACAGGGAGAAAGAAAATCAGCCCCAGCATTTT. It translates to CASSLIGRDREKENQPQHF.